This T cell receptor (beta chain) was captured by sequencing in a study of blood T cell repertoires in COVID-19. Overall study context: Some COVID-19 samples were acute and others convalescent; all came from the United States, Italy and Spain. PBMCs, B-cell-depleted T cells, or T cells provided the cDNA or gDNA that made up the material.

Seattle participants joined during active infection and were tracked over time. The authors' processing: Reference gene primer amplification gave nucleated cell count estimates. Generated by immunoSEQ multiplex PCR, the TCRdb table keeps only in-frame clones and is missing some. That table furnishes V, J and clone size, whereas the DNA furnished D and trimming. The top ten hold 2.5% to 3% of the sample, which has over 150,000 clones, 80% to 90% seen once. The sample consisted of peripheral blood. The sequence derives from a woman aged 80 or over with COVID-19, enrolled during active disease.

CDR3 bases: TGTGCCAGCAGCAAAGGGACCAGGGGGGAAACCGGGGAGCTGTTTTTT. Translated: CASSKGTRGETGELFF. The chain employs TRBV21-1 and TRBJ2-2; the table gives TRBD1 as D, unverified against the DNA. TRBV21-1 is assigned pseudogene status. The CDR3 is made up of 16 amino acids.